The TCR beta chain described here comes from a study of blood T cell repertoires in COVID-19. V gave up 4 bases and J gave up 7 bases; unmatched junction bases: 8. The germline V gene has CDR1 SNHLY and CDR2 FYNNEI. The CDR3 runs to 15 residues. Sequencing used immunoSEQ multiplex PCR; TCRdb keeps in-frame clones, though not all of them. This table has tens of thousands of clones, about nine tenths appearing once. V usage is TRBV2 and J usage is TRBJ1-4; 8 positions agree with TRBD1. Material: peripheral blood. The receptor was derived from a woman aged 45-60 years with active or convalescent COVID-19. CDR3 in amino acids: CASSVEQGAGEKLFF. CDR3 bases: TGTGCCAGCAGTGTGGAGCAGGGGGCAGGTGAAAAACTGTTTTTT.